Following are 32 T cell receptor beta chains from one sample sequenced in a study of CD8+ T cells in alopecia areata. Investigators isolated RNA and reverse transcribed it into cDNA to act as the sequencing template. Assay: immunoSEQ multiplex PCR; the TCRdb copy retains only in-frame clones and omits some. The table records more than 150,000 clones, under 60% of them present only once. Treatment here: oral pan-JAK inhibitor, 5-10 mg twice daily. Sample: CD8+ T cells sorted from blood, taken at week 24, from a patient treated with tofacitinib. The receptors come from a human donor with alopecia areata.

This CDR3 reads CASSQPSGGQGHEQFF. The DNA of the CDR3 is TGCGCCAGCAGTCAACCCTCTGGGGGACAGGGGCATGAGCAGTTCTTC. The chain recombines TRBV23-1 with TRBJ2-1; the match to TRBD1 covers 10 bases. TRBV23-1 carries the ORF label, with uncertain function. The CDR3 covers 16 residues. V was pared by 2 bases and J by 8 bases, with 9 bases of the junction left unmatched.

The J gene is TRBJ1-6, the V gene TRBV27; TRBD1 matches 7 bases. This CDR3 contains 17 residues. The J segment lost 4 bases and the V segment lost 0 bases, leaving 6 bases of the junction unmatched. Per the germline V gene, CDR1 is MNHEY and CDR2 is SMNVEV (reference sequence). The CDR3 DNA sequence: TGTGCCAGCAGTTTATCGTTTGCAGGGGGGTATAATTCACCCCTCCACTTT. As protein: CASSLSFAGGYNSPLHF.

The chain carries TRBV11-2 and TRBJ2-3; D perhaps matches TRBD2 (6 bases). Per the germline V gene, CDR1 is SGHAT and CDR2 is FQNNGV. V lost 10 bases, J lost 0 bases, and 14 bases lay in between. This CDR3 is 14 amino acids long. CDR3 loop: CATFSGRSTDTQYF. The DNA of the CDR3 is TGTGCCACCTTTAGCGGACGAAGCACAGATACGCAGTATTTT.

This clone was detected only a few times. The chain uses TRBV4-2 and TRBJ2-5; unclear D gene. The germline CDR1 and CDR2 sequences are LGHNA and YNFKEQ. This CDR3 is built from 15 residues. The ends were cut back, 0 bases at V and 5 bases at J, with 13 bases in the middle. CDR3 in DNA: TGTGCCAGCAGCCAAGATCTCTTGGGTGCGGAGACCCAGTACTTC. This codes for CASSQDLLGAETQYF.

The chain combines TRBV30 with TRBJ2-1; either TRBD1 or TRBD2 may fit D (6 bases each). CDR3 size: 13 residues. V gave up 1 base and J gave up 4 bases, with 8 bases separating them. Germline V gene sequence: CDR1 GTSNPN, CDR2 SVGIG (reference sequence). The CDR3 loop is CAWSAGAYNEQFF. In nucleotides, the CDR3 is TGTGCCTGGAGTGCGGGGGCGTACAATGAGCAGTTCTTC.

This rearrangement joins TRBV23-1 to TRBJ1-5, with 8 bases fitting TRBD1. TRBV23-1 is flagged as an ORF with uncertain function. V shed 0 bases, J shed 2 bases, and the junction held 9 bases outside the gene matches. The CDR3 has 18 residues. The CDR3, as DNA: TGCGCCAGCAGTCAATCGCGAGACAGGGGATTGGGCAATCAGCCCCAGCATTTT. Its translation is CASSQSRDRGLGNQPQHF.

V and J are TRBV5-6 and TRBJ2-1; 9 nucleotides align to TRBD1. In germline, CDR1 is SGHDT, CDR2 YYEEEE. The CDR3 runs 15 residues. Trimming took 3 bases from V and 4 from J; bases not matched to a gene: 5. This chain's CDR3 is CASSYGQGSYNEQFF. The CDR3 DNA is TGTGCCAGCAGCTACGGACAGGGGAGTTACAATGAGCAGTTCTTC.

The chain uses TRBV28 and TRBJ1-5; D unclear. The CDR3 loop spans 13 amino acids. The ends were cut back, 7 bases at V and 2 bases at J, with 9 bases in the middle. Germline V gene sequence: CDR1 MDHEN, CDR2 SYDVKM. The CDR3 bases are TGTGCCAGCATGATATACGGCAATCAGCCCCAGCATTTT. Translated, it gives CASMIYGNQPQHF.

This clone was seen ten or more times. The V and J genes are TRBV9 and TRBJ2-1; TRBD2 might be the D (7 bases). The CDR3 consists of 15 residues. Trimming removed 4 bases at V and 5 bases at J, with 16 bases between. The V gene's germline CDR1 is SGDLS and CDR2 YYNGEE. CDR3 loop: CASSPGGGANNEQFF. Written as DNA, the CDR3 is TGTGCCAGCAGCCCCGGTGGGGGGGCCAACAATGAGCAGTTCTTC. The entire variable domain, with the rest obtained from reference TRBV9 and TRBJ2-1, is as follows: DSGVTQTPKHLITATGQRVTLRCSPRSGDLSVYWYQQSLDQGLQFLIQYYNGEERAKGNILERFSAQQFPDLHSELNLSSLELGDSALYFCASSPGGGANNEQFFGPGTRLTVL.

Regarding this clone: Other DNA sequences in this specimen translate into the identical CDR3. The chain recombines TRBV7-9 with TRBJ1-2, with D perhaps matching TRBD1 (6 bases). The CDR3 is made up of 12 amino acids. Trimming took 3 bases from V and 7 from J, leaving 9 bases between them. Germline V gene sequence: CDR1 SEHNR, CDR2 FQNEAQ (reference sequence). The CDR3 reads CASSLGGLGYTF. CDR3 sequence (DNA): TGTGCCAGCAGCTTGGGGGGGCTTGGCTACACCTTC.

This clone is a singleton in its sample. The rearrangement links TRBV15 to TRBJ1-4, with D hard to call. The CDR3 extends over 12 amino acids. The germline CDR1 and CDR2 sequences are LNHNV and YYDKDF (reference sequence). Trimming stripped 3 bases from V and 7 bases from J, with 6 bases between. CDR3 nucleotide sequence: TGTGCCACCAGCAGTAGTGGTGAAAAACTGTTTTTT. This gives the protein CATSSSGEKLFF.

Notes on this clone: At the DNA level, this CDR3 is encoded by other sequences in the same sample as well. The genes are TRBV9 and TRBJ2-5; D remains ambiguous. Trimming left V 3 bases short and J 4 bases short, with 1 base between. The CDR3 contains 10 residues. The germline gives CDR1 SGDLS, CDR2 YYNGEE. This CDR3 reads CASSGETQYF. Written as DNA, the CDR3 is TGTGCCAGCAGCGGAGAGACCCAGTACTTC.

There are a few counts of this clone. The chain couples TRBV21-1 to TRBJ2-6. TRBV21-1 is an annotated pseudogene. This CDR3 spans 15 amino acids. CDR3 coding DNA: TGTGCCAGAAGCGGGTCAAACTCTGGGGCCAACGTCCTGACTTTC. Its translation is CARSGSNSGANVLTF.

This clone was seen only a few times. The chain recombines TRBV7-9 with TRBJ2-3; the match to TRBD2 covers 9 bases. CDR1 is SEHNR and CDR2 is FQNEAQ in the germline V gene (reference sequence). Trimming at V came to 6 bases and at J to 4 bases, leaving 5 bases not matched to a gene. The CDR3 length is 14 residues. DNA for the CDR3: TGTGCCAGCAGTTCCGCGGGGGGGCCAGATACGCAGTATTTT. Protein sequence: CASSSAGGPDTQYF.

This rearrangement joins TRBV6-1 to TRBJ2-7; a possible D gene is TRBD2 (5 bases). The CDR3 length is 14 residues. V was trimmed by 7 bases and J by 3 bases, leaving 16 bases between them. The V gene's germline CDR1 is MNHNS and CDR2 SASEGT. The CDR3 sequence is CASIPDGKSYEQYF. The CDR3 DNA follows: TGTGCCAGCATCCCCGACGGGAAGAGCTACGAGCAGTACTTC.

The CDR3 spells CSAIGSTEAFF. Written as DNA, the CDR3 is TGCAGTGCTATAGGGAGCACTGAAGCTTTCTTT. The chain has TRBV20-1 and TRBJ1-1, with D unclear. The germline gives CDR1 DFQATT, CDR2 SNEGSKA (reference sequence). The CDR3 totals 11 residues. The germline V and J ends were trimmed by 4 bases and 4 bases, with 7 bases remaining between them.

The gene calls are TRBV5-4 and TRBJ2-1; TRBD2 matches at 8 bases. The germline V gene has CDR1 SGHNT and CDR2 YYREEE (reference sequence). The CDR3 runs 17 residues. V lost 4 bases and J lost 0; bases outside the gene matches: 9. In DNA, the CDR3 is TGTGCCAGCAGCCGCAAAACCGGGACTAGCTCCTACAATGAGCAGTTCTTC. This sequence encodes CASSRKTGTSSYNEQFF.

This clone was detected only a few times. The gene calls are TRBV30 and TRBJ2-2; no definite D call. V was trimmed by 4 bases and J by 7 bases, leaving 13 bases between them. The CDR3 loop spans 13 amino acids. The germline CDR1 and CDR2 sequences are GTSNPN and SVGIG (reference sequence). Written as DNA, the CDR3 is TGTGCCTGGAAATTGGGGTTCGGCGGGGAGCTGTTTTTT. Translating it yields CAWKLGFGGELFF.

The gene calls are TRBV9 and TRBJ2-1; 11 bases are a match to TRBD2. Germline CDR1 reads SGDLS; CDR2 reads YYNGEE. J was trimmed by 4 bases and V by 2 bases; bases with no gene match: 8. The CDR3 sequence is 17 residues long. DNA for the CDR3: TGTGCCAGCAGCGTTCCTCTAGCGGGGGGACGATACAATGAGCAGTTCTTC. It is translated as CASSVPLAGGRYNEQFF.

The J gene is TRBJ2-3, the V gene TRBV9; 9 nucleotides agree with TRBD2. V trimming: 3 bases; J trimming: 13 bases; junction bases outside the gene matches: 12. Germline V gives CDR1 SGDLS, CDR2 YYNGEE. This CDR3 comprises 14 residues. The DNA for the CDR3 is TGTGCCAGCAGCGGACCCGAACTAGCGGGTTCGGAGTATTTT. This sequence encodes CASSGPELAGSEYF.

The chain recombines TRBV4-1 with TRBJ1-2, with TRBD1 matching over 10 bases. Trimming cost V 2 bases and J 5 bases; bases outside gene matches: 5. The CDR3 consists of 15 residues. Germline CDR1 is MGHRA and CDR2 is YSYEKL. The CDR3 DNA reads as TGCGCCAGCAGCCAAAGGACAGGGGGTCCTTATGGCTACACCTTC. Amino acid sequence: CASSQRTGGPYGYTF.

The chain recombines TRBV2 with TRBJ1-5; perhaps TRBD1 as D (6 bases). Germline values: CDR1 SNHLY, CDR2 FYNNEI. The CDR3 covers 15 residues. With 7 bases removed from V and 0 bases from J, the gap between germline ends came to 13 bases. CDR3 protein: CASTLRTDSNQPQHF. In DNA, the CDR3 is TGTGCCAGCACCCTAAGGACAGATAGCAATCAGCCCCAGCATTTT.

CDR3 DNA sequence: TGTGCCAGTAGTATCTCAGGGGGAATCAATCAGCCCCAGCATTTT. Translated: CASSISGGINQPQHF. The V and J genes are TRBV19 and TRBJ1-5, with 7 positions matching TRBD1. This CDR3 is built from 15 residues. V gave up 3 bases and J gave up 3 bases; unmatched junction bases: 5. In germline, CDR1 is LNHDA, CDR2 SQIVND (reference sequence).

The chain couples TRBV28 to TRBJ2-5, with TRBD2 as a possible D gene (5 bases). The better agreement between TRBJ2-7 and the DNA end casts doubt on the J call. Germline V gene data show CDR1 as MDHEN and CDR2 as SYDVKM. The CDR3 runs to 14 residues. The CDR3 coding sequence is TGTGCCAGCAGTCCACGGACTGGCTCCTACGAGCAGTACTTC. Amino acid sequence: CASSPRTGSYEQYF.

The chain has TRBV6-6 and TRBJ1-2, with 7 bases identical to TRBD1. CDR1 is MNHNY and CDR2 is SVGAGI in the germline V gene (reference sequence). The V segment lost 2 bases and the J segment 4 bases; nucleotides outside the gene matches: 4. The CDR3 spans 14 residues. CDR3 sequence (DNA): TGTGCCAGCAGTTACGTGGGACAGCGCTATGGCTACACCTTC. This gives the protein CASSYVGQRYGYTF.

This chain connects TRBV27 to TRBJ1-4; 8 bases map to TRBD1. Germline V gives CDR1 MNHEY, CDR2 SMNVEV (reference sequence). The CDR3 length is 14 residues. Unmatched junction bases numbered 3, after V lost 3 bases and J lost 6 bases. CDR3 DNA sequence: TGTGCCAGCAGTTTTACAGGGGGGGATGAAAAACTGTTTTTT. This translates into CASSFTGGDEKLFF. The whole variable domain, remainder taken from reference TRBV27 and TRBJ1-4, is EAQVTQNPRYLITVTGKKLTVTCSQNMNHEYMSWYRQDPGLGLRQIYYSMNVEVTDKGDVPEGYKVSRKEKRNFPLILESPSPNQTSLYFCASSFTGGDEKLFFGSGTQLSVL.

The J gene is TRBJ2-2, the V gene TRBV6-5, with 7 bases identical to TRBD1. The ends lost 10 bases at V and 7 bases at J; junction bases unmatched: 3. The length of the CDR3 is 11 residues. The V gene's germline CDR1 is MNHEY and CDR2 SVGAGI. The DNA of the CDR3 is TGTGCCACGTACAGGGGCGGGGAGCTGTTTTTT. It is translated as CATYRGGELFF.

The chain is built from TRBV30 and TRBJ2-5, with D perhaps matching TRBD2 (6 bases). The CDR3 consists of 12 residues. Looked up from germline, CDR1 is GTSNPN and CDR2 is SVGIG (reference sequence). V was cut by 4 bases and J by 4 bases, with 10 bases left in between. For the CDR3, the DNA is TGTGCCTGGAAACTAGCTCGAGAGACCCAGTACTTC. It yields the protein CAWKLARETQYF. The whole variable domain, filled in from reference TRBV30 and TRBJ2-5, reads SQTIHQWPATLVQPVGSPLSLECTVEGTSNPNLYWYRQAAGRGLQLLFYSVGIGQISSEVPQNLSASRPQDRQFILSSKKLLLSDSGFYLCAWKLARETQYFGPGTRLLVL.

The V gene is TRBV27, the J gene TRBJ1-1; a possible D gene is TRBD1 (6 bases). V shed 0 bases and J shed 6 bases, with 17 bases lying between them. Per the germline V gene, CDR1 is MNHEY and CDR2 is SMNVEV (reference sequence). This CDR3 region has 16 residues. The CDR3 protein is CASSLSRGELGAEAFF. CDR3 bases: TGTGCCAGCAGTTTATCGAGGGGGGAATTAGGCGCTGAAGCTTTCTTT.

The rearrangement uses TRBV5-1 and TRBJ2-7; possible D gene TRBD1, 6 bases. CDR3 size: 15 residues. Germline V gene lookup returns CDR1 SGHRS and CDR2 YFSETQ. The V end lost 4 bases, the J end lost 7 bases, and 21 bases lay between the germline ends. CDR3 sequence (DNA): TGCGCCAGCAGCCCCAGGCAGGGGCAGTCATTGGAGCAGTACTTC. It specifies CASSPRQGQSLEQYF.

This chain joins TRBV4-1 and TRBJ1-1; maybe TRBD1 (6 bases). The CDR3 length is 17 residues. Deletions cut 3 bases from V and 0 bases from J, with 17 bases between. The germline CDR1 and CDR2 sequences are MGHRA and YSYEKL. The CDR3: CASSQRTATPLNTEAFF. In DNA form, the CDR3 reads TGCGCCAGCAGCCAGAGGACAGCTACCCCCTTGAACACTGAAGCTTTCTTT.

This chain joins TRBV7-9 and TRBJ1-2; tentative D call: TRBD1 (6 bases). Looked up from germline, CDR1 is SEHNR and CDR2 is FQNEAQ (reference sequence). The ends were cut back, 5 bases at V and 4 bases at J, with 17 bases in the middle. The CDR3 length is 15 residues. In DNA form, the CDR3 reads TGTGCCAGCAGCCTCGACAGGCCGTCCACCTATGGCTACACCTTC. Translation gives CASSLDRPSTYGYTF.